These T cell receptor beta chains were read from a single sample in a study of T cells in Graves' hyperthyroidism and ophthalmopathy. TCRdb itself ran the multiplex PCR reads through MiXCR, one entry per CDR3 protein. The sample holds hundreds of thousands of distinct CDR3 sequences, around 13% seen once. The sample consisted of blood. The source is a woman aged 45-65 years with Graves' ophthalmopathy. Each CDR3 is given with its conserved first and last residue. Some rows have no size entry. The others give once, few or many, or a class for an expanded clone.

TRBV27	-	TRBJ1-2	16	CASSLTPSGGRYGYTF
TRBV30	many	TRBJ2-7	14	CAWSKAGGAREQYF
TRBV24-1	-	TRBJ2-3	16	CATSDYTGTNTDTQYF
TRBV30	-	TRBJ2-1	15	CAWSARGNHYNEQFF
TRBV27	few	TRBJ1-1	15	CASSLGGTGSYEAFF
TRBV4-3	-	TRBJ2-3	19	CASSQRAKGFGGPTDTQYF
TRBV5-1	many	TRBJ1-4	15	CASSFKGSTNEKLFF
TRBV10-3	many	TRBJ2-5	15	CAISGGTGDGETQYF
TRBV4-2	few	TRBJ1-5	13	CASSQEQNQPQHF
TRBV6-1	-	TRBJ2-1	17	CASSRRLGSHSYNEQFF
TRBV9	-	TRBJ2-1	14	CASSVGLAGGPEFF
TRBV14	-	TRBJ2-7	15	CASSQGREPFYEQYF
TRBV6-5	many	TRBJ2-3	15	CASSHTRASTDTQYF
TRBV20-1	many	TRBJ2-1	13	CSARGYSYNEQFF
TRBV20-1	many	TRBJ2-1	12	CSAGTSIYEQFF
TRBV4-2	many	TRBJ2-3	16	CASSVSGTDVTDTQYF
TRBV28	-	TRBJ1-5	16	CASSLGAYNSNQPQHF
TRBV12-3/TRBV12-4	many	TRBJ1-5	12	CASSLVPQPQHF
TRBV27	few	TRBJ1-5	16	CASSLSGSTRTSPQHF
TRBV4-1	few	TRBJ2-4	18	CASSQAFIGVIAKNIQYF
TRBV10-3	-	TRBJ2-1	17	CAIRPESGRVSYNEQFF
TRBV20-1	many	TRBJ2-1	15	CSATPGRPTYNEQFF
TRBV7-3	few	TRBJ2-1	13	CASSHDRWDEQFF
TRBV12-3/TRBV12-4	-	TRBJ1-2	15	CASSFDRGGYYGYTF
TRBV6-6	-	TRBJ2-7	15	CASSYSRRGTYEQYF
TRBV12-3/TRBV12-4	many	TRBJ2-1	15	CASILAGAIYNEQFF
TRBV15	few	TRBJ2-7	15	CATSPGRGYSYEQYF
TRBV10-3	many	TRBJ2-1	18	CAISGGAGGGKSYNEQFF
TRBV14	-	TRBJ2-5	13	CASSQQDTETQYF
TRBV27	many	TRBJ1-1	15	CASRFDRVGNTEAFF
TRBV24-1	few	TRBJ1-2	14	CATSATSYNYGYTF
TRBV24-1	few	TRBJ2-3	17	CATSDFTGGPSTDTQYF
TRBV7-9	many	TRBJ2-7	13	CASSLGKPYEQYF
TRBV15	many	TRBJ2-3	16	CATSDRLAGGTDTQYF
TRBV3-1	many	TRBJ2-2	14	CASSQTGNTGELFF
TRBV2	many	TRBJ1-1	13	CASSVQGNTEAFF
TRBV30	many	TRBJ1-3	15	CAWSVGTGVGNTIYF
TRBV28	few	TRBJ1-1	13	CASRLRVAGEAFF
TRBV7-3	-	TRBJ2-2	18	CASSLIAAGGIGLGELFF
TRBV7-2	many	TRBJ1-1	15	CASSLRVGVNTEAFF
TRBV5-1	many	TRBJ2-3	14	CASSLDRELDTQYF
TRBV2	few	TRBJ2-2	14	CASSEAFSTGELFF
TRBV20-1	many	TRBJ2-1	15	CSASRGPSSYNEQFF
TRBV4-2	many	TRBJ2-7	15	CASSRELAGVNEQYF
TRBV12-3/TRBV12-4	few	TRBJ2-1	15	CASSAGGTGGHEQFF
TRBV10-3	many	TRBJ2-7	16	CAITPGGAGATYEQYF
TRBV18	-	TRBJ2-2	13	CAGSSPGTGELFF
TRBV20-1	-	TRBJ2-5	16	CSPKKLAGGPAETQYF
TRBV11-3	many	TRBJ2-1	15	CAGSRDRGSYNEQFF